This TCR beta chain was found in a study of cytomegalovirus exposure and HLA in healthy donors. Study outcomes and limitations: A later analysis found common viral pathogens apparently linked to several of the most significant clusters. Indistinguishability led to the exclusion of some V segments, TRBV6-2 and TRBV6-3 included.

Vbeta (60) and Jbeta (13) primers were used in the PCR. Here immunoSEQ multiplex PCR was the method, and the copy in TCRdb shows in-frame clones only, minus some. The repertoire includes around 110,000 clones, roughly 73% of them detected once, and about 2.5% sits in the top ten. This CDR3 spans 14 amino acids. CDR1 is MNHEY and CDR2 is SVGAGI in the germline V gene. V lost 2 bases to trimming and J lost 3 bases; unmatched junction nucleotides: 4. Despite likely unrecorded immune exposures, the donors were nominally healthy at the time of sampling. Turning to this clone: The antigen remains undetermined.

The clonotype originates from a man aged 35-49 years in good health and CMV-seronegative. The V and J genes are TRBV6-5 and TRBJ2-7, with TRBD2 identical over 7 bases. Sequenced: PBMCs. The CDR3: CASSYGLADYEQYF. For the CDR3, the DNA is TGTGCCAGCAGTTACGGCCTAGCGGACTACGAGCAGTACTTC.